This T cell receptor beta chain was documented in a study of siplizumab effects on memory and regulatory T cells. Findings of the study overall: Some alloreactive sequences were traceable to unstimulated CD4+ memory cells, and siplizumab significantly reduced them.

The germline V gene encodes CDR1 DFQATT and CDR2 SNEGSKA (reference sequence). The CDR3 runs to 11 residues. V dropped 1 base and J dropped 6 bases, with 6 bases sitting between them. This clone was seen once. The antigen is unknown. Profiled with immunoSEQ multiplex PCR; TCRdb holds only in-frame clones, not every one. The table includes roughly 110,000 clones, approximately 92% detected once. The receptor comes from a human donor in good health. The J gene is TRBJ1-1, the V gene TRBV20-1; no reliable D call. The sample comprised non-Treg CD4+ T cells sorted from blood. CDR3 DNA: TGCAGTGCTAGAGGTTTCGCTGAAGCTTTCTTT. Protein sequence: CSARGFAEAFF.